This T cell receptor beta chain appears in the sequencing data of a study of T cell changes during pregnancy in multiple sclerosis. Profiling relied on immunoSEQ multiplex PCR, and the TCRdb table lists in-frame clones only, not all of them. This table holds about 40,000 clones, roughly nine tenths found once. V gave up 5 bases and J gave up 0 bases, with 11 bases separating them. Germline V CDR1 and CDR2: SGHTA, FQGNSA. This CDR3 comprises 15 residues. The V call is TRBV7-2, the J call TRBJ2-1; D is perhaps TRBD1 (5 bases). The material sequenced was CD4+ T cells from peripheral blood mononuclear cells, taken before pregnancy. The clonotype originates from a female donor with multiple sclerosis, enrolled in a pregnancy study. CDR3 nucleotides: TGTGCCAGCAGCCTGGGGCAGATCTCCTACAATGAGCAGTTCTTC. Translated, it gives CASSLGQISYNEQFF.